The 25 T cell receptor beta chains in this list originate from one sample, sequenced in a study of blood T cells in healthy people across ages (dated by TCRdb to between 2014 and 2017). The method behind the library was 5' RACE. These reads were obtained on an Illumina HiSeq 2500. A second about 7 to 12 cycle PCR used a sample-barcoded 5' primer and a J-beta primer mix. Through fastp at Q25 and MiXCR, TCRdb rebuilt clones from the public reads, retaining in-frame beta chains. Under each unique CDR3 protein, matching rows form one entry showing the most common genes and DNA. For this sample the table gives about 1.5 million distinct CDR3 sequences, of which roughly 43% were detected only once. The ten top clones hold approximately 4.1% of the sample. What was sequenced was blood. The receptors were sampled from a woman between 18 and 29 years old in good health.

The V and J genes are TRBV25-1 and TRBJ2-2; D ambiguous. The CDR3 has 14 residues. Deletions cut 7 bases from V and 5 bases from J, with 14 bases between. Germline values: CDR1 MGHDK, CDR2 SYGVNS. CDR3 in amino acids: CASKGPAWTGELFF. As DNA, the CDR3 is TGTGCCAGCAAAGGACCGGCATGGACCGGGGAGCTGTTTTTT.

This chain connects TRBV27 to TRBJ2-3; D gene unclear. This CDR3 spans 11 amino acids. The V and J ends lost 3 bases and 7 bases respectively, with 5 bases between them. Per the germline V gene, CDR1 is MNHEY and CDR2 is SMNVEV (reference sequence). The CDR3 DNA follows: TGTGCCAGCAGTTTCTTCAATACGCAGTATTTT. Its protein is CASSFFNTQYF.

The rearrangement joins TRBV20-1 to TRBJ1-5; a possible D gene is TRBD1 (5 bases). Germline assignment: CDR1 DFQATT and CDR2 SNEGSKA (reference sequence). V gave up 1 base and J gave up 6 bases, with 10 bases separating them. This CDR3 region has 13 residues. The CDR3 DNA follows: TGCAGTGCTAGAGTTCAGGGAGGTCAGCCCCAGCATTTT. Encoded protein: CSARVQGGQPQHF.

The chain joins TRBV20-1 to TRBJ2-1, with TRBD2 identical over 16 bases. Looked up from germline, CDR1 is DFQATT and CDR2 is SNEGSKA (reference sequence). The CDR3 is 15 residues long. The trim removed 3 bases at V and 7 bases at J, leaving 3 bases unmatched. For the CDR3, the DNA is TGCAGTGCTAGTGGGACTAGCGGGAGGGGTAATGAGCAGTTCTTC. This gives the protein CSASGTSGRGNEQFF.

Ten or more counts support this clonotype. The chain recombines TRBV3-1 with TRBJ2-7, with unresolved D. This CDR3 region has 14 residues. The V and J ends lost 0 bases and 0 bases respectively, with 6 bases between them. Germline V gives CDR1 LGHDT, CDR2 YNNKEL (reference sequence). The CDR3 protein is CASSQDWTSYEQYF. Here the CDR3 DNA reads TGTGCCAGCAGCCAAGACTGGACCTCCTACGAGCAGTACTTC.

The chain carries TRBV10-3 and TRBJ2-5; 8 bases align to TRBD1. V dropped 6 bases and J dropped 5; count of bases not matched to a gene: 5. The CDR3 loop spans 13 amino acids. Germline assignment: CDR1 ENHRY and CDR2 SYGVKD. The CDR3 sequence is CAISLGQAETQYF. In DNA, the CDR3 is TGTGCCATCAGCCTGGGACAGGCGGAGACCCAGTACTTC.

This clonotype has just a few counts. The gene calls are TRBV3-1 and TRBJ1-2, with 7 bases identical to TRBD1. V lost 2 bases and J lost 6; bases outside the gene matches: 9. Germline CDR1 LGHDT, CDR2 YNNKEL (reference sequence). The CDR3 extends over 15 amino acids. The CDR3, as DNA: TGTGCCAGCAGCCAATTGGACAGGCGTGAGAATGGCTACACCTTC. This sequence encodes CASSQLDRRENGYTF.

To note about this clonotype: With a much larger clone just one base away, this may be a read error. The genes are TRBV28 and TRBJ2-7; D gene unclear. The CDR3 loop spans 12 amino acids. The germline CDR1 and CDR2 sequences are MDHEN and SYDVKM. As DNA, the CDR3 is TGTGCCTGCAGTTTACAGTCCTACGAGCAGTACTTC. Protein product: CACSLQSYEQYF.

The chain employs TRBV4-3 and TRBJ2-5; 9 bases fit TRBD1. Germline CDR1 reads LGHNA; CDR2 reads YSLEER. Trimming took 0 bases from V and 11 from J; bases not matched to a gene: 13. The CDR3 sequence is 16 residues long. CDR3 loop: CASSQDKQGQGNEQYF. CDR3 sequence (DNA): TGCGCCAGCAGCCAAGATAAGCAGGGACAGGGAAATGAGCAGTACTTC.

The V gene is TRBV28, the J gene TRBJ2-7; D tentatively fits TRBD1 or TRBD2 (5 bases each). This CDR3 has 16 amino acids. V was trimmed by 0 bases and J by 6 bases, leaving 18 bases between them. CDR1 MDHEN and CDR2 SYDVKM come from the germline V gene. CDR3 sequence reads: CASSLWGPDFGSEQYF. The DNA for the CDR3 is TGTGCCAGCAGTTTATGGGGGCCGGACTTTGGATCCGAGCAGTACTTC.

On this clonotype: This sequence may be a read error, since a much larger clone differs from it by one base. The chain carries TRBV9 and TRBJ2-1, with 8 bases matching TRBD2. The ends lost 0 bases at V and 12 bases at J; junction bases unmatched: 11. CDR1 is SGDLS and CDR2 is YYNGEE in the germline V gene. This CDR3 is built from 15 residues. CDR3 DNA: TGTGCCAGCAGCGTAGGAGAGACTAGCGAGGGACGGCAGTTCTTC. Protein sequence: CASSVGETSEGRQFF. The entire variable domain, with the rest obtained from reference TRBV9 and TRBJ2-1, is as follows: DSGVTQTPKHLITATGQRVTLRCSPRSGDLSVYWYQQSLDQGLQFLIQYYNGEERAKGNILERFSAQQFPDLHSELNLSSLELGDSALYFCASSVGETSEGRQFFGPGTRLTVL.

This clonotype was observed a single time. Here the CDR3 DNA reads TGCGCCAGCAGCTTGGCCCTAGCGGGAATTTATGAGCAGTTCTTC. Amino acids: CASSLALAGIYEQFF. The chain uses TRBV5-1 and TRBJ2-1; 9 nucleotides agree with TRBD2. V shed 0 bases, J shed 8 bases, and the junction held 6 bases outside the gene matches. Per the germline V gene, CDR1 is SGHRS and CDR2 is YFSETQ. The CDR3 has 15 residues.

The V gene is TRBV7-9, the J gene TRBJ2-4, with 9 bases aligning to TRBD2. The CDR3 runs 15 residues. The V segment lost 6 bases and the J segment 3 bases; nucleotides outside the gene matches: 6. Germline V lookup: CDR1 SEHNR, CDR2 FQNEAQ (reference sequence). DNA for the CDR3: TGTGCCAGCAGAATACTAGCGGGCGGCAAAAACATTCAGTACTTC. It encodes CASRILAGGKNIQYF. The full variable domain, in which reference TRBV7-9 and TRBJ2-4 provide the parts outside the CDR3, is DTGVSQNPRHKITKRGQNVTFRCDPISEHNRLYWYRQTLGQGPEFLTYFQNEAQLEKSRLLSDRFSAERPKGSFSTLEIQRTEQGDSAMYLCASRILAGGKNIQYFGAGTRLSVL.

This clonotype was counted only a few times. The chain couples TRBV4-1 to TRBJ2-1, with D perhaps matching TRBD2 (5 bases). This CDR3 region has 14 residues. V was pared by 2 bases and J by 8 bases, with 13 bases between. Germline loops: CDR1 MGHRA, CDR2 YSYEKL. For the CDR3, the DNA is TGCGCCAGCAGCCAACCAGGACTTGTGGATGAGCAGTTCTTC. It yields the protein CASSQPGLVDEQFF.

In this sample, this clonotype turned up many times. The rearrangement joins TRBV7-9 to TRBJ2-5, with unresolved D. Trimming stripped 0 bases from V and 1 base from J, with 3 bases between. Germline CDR1 and CDR2: SEHNR and FQNEAQ (reference sequence). The length of the CDR3 is 13 residues. The CDR3 loop reads CASSLALQETQYF. Written as DNA, the CDR3 is TGTGCCAGCAGCTTAGCTCTCCAAGAGACCCAGTACTTC.

The chain combines TRBV27 with TRBJ2-4; D is uncertain. V lost 4 bases to trimming and J lost 0 bases, with 16 bases between them. This CDR3 contains 17 residues. The germline gives CDR1 MNHEY, CDR2 SMNVEV (reference sequence). DNA for the CDR3: TGTGCCAGCAGTTCCCTCGGACCAAGACCAGCCAAAAACATTCAGTACTTC. Translation gives CASSSLGPRPAKNIQYF.

In its sample, this clonotype was seen a few times. The rearrangement uses TRBV5-6 and TRBJ1-1, with unresolved D. Deletions cut 5 bases from V and 10 bases from J, with 15 bases between. Germline values: CDR1 SGHDT, CDR2 YYEEEE. The CDR3 contains 12 residues. CDR3 loop: CASSYGSSRAFF. The DNA of the CDR3 is TGTGCCAGCAGTTACGGTAGCTCGAGAGCTTTCTTT.

This chain connects TRBV6-5 to TRBJ1-5, with TRBD1 as a possible D gene (6 bases). The CDR3 covers 14 residues. The germline V gene has CDR1 MNHEY and CDR2 SVGAGI. V lost 6 bases to trimming and J lost 3 bases, with 12 bases between them. DNA for the CDR3: TGTGCCAGCAGGGCCACAGGGTACAATCAGCCCCAGCATTTT. Its protein is CASRATGYNQPQHF.

The genes are TRBV12-3 or TRBV12-4 and TRBJ2-5; 10 bases are a match to TRBD2. The CDR3 length is 14 residues. V dropped 8 bases and J dropped 11; count of bases not matched to a gene: 14. As DNA, the CDR3 is TGTGCCAGCTCTTCAGCGGGGGGGCCGAGTGAGCAGTACTTC. Translating it yields CASSSAGGPSEQYF.

This clonotype turned up a few times. This chain links TRBV12-3 or TRBV12-4 with TRBJ2-7, with 8 bases matching TRBD1. This CDR3 region has 14 residues. Unmatched junction bases numbered 7, after V lost 9 bases and J lost 0 bases. This CDR3 reads CASSGTGPSYEQYF. CDR3 bases: TGTGCCAGTTCCGGGACAGGCCCCTCCTACGAGCAGTACTTC.

This clonotype was counted a few times. This rearrangement joins TRBV6-2 or TRBV6-3 to TRBJ1-1; D remains unclear. V was clipped by 3 bases and J by 0 bases, with 17 bases between them. The length of the CDR3 is 17 residues. The germline gives CDR1 MNHEY, CDR2 SVGEGT. CDR3 coding DNA: TGTGCCAGCAGTTATTTCGTTCCAGAATACCTGAACACTGAAGCTTTCTTT. Translated: CASSYFVPEYLNTEAFF.

This chain joins TRBV25-1 and TRBJ1-5, with 10 positions matching TRBD1. Germline loops: CDR1 MGHDK, CDR2 SYGVNS. There are 14 residues in the CDR3. V gave up 5 bases and J gave up 6 bases; unmatched junction bases: 4. CDR3 nucleotides: TGTGCCAGCAGTACAGGGGACAGGGGTCAGCCCCAGCATTTT. It translates to CASSTGDRGQPQHF.

This clonotype has a handful of counts. The chain joins TRBV10-1 to TRBJ1-2; D perhaps matches TRBD1 (5 bases). V was pared by 9 bases and J by 6 bases, with 5 bases between. The CDR3 contains 9 residues. Per the germline V gene, CDR1 is WNHNN and CDR2 is SYGVQD (reference sequence). The CDR3 loop reads CARGHGYTF. CDR3 in DNA: TGCGCCAGGGGACATGGCTACACCTTC.

The table lists this clonotype with a count of one. This chain uses TRBV12-5 with TRBJ2-5; 10 nucleotides align to TRBD2. Germline CDR1 and CDR2: LGHNT and FRNRAP. The CDR3 length is 16 residues. After removal of 1 base from V and 11 bases from J, the junction contained 13 bases not matched to a gene. The CDR3 region is CASGLGLAGDRDEQYF. For the CDR3, the DNA is TGTGCTAGTGGTTTGGGGCTAGCGGGGGACAGAGATGAGCAGTACTTC.

On this clonotype itself: An end of the junction differs from the germline gene, which may be a read error. The chain couples TRBV2 to TRBJ2-3; D perhaps matches TRBD2 (6 bases). The CDR3 consists of 15 residues. Germline assignment: CDR1 SNHLY and CDR2 FYNNEI. The CDR3 loop reads CASSGRSTSTDAQYF. CDR3 nucleotides: TGTGCCAGCAGTGGCCGATCCACTAGCACAGATGCGCAGTATTTT.